The clone carrying this T cell receptor (beta chain) was seen just once. Its antigen is as yet unknown. This entry belongs to a study of OX40 agonist ivuxolimab in advanced cancers. Study at large: It was permissible to have had prior anti-PD-1, anti-PD-L1 or anti-CTLA-4 therapy, and around 40% had some. Regarding the study as a whole: With doses of 0.1-3.0 mg/kg, partial responders showed among the lowest clonal expansion.

Sequencing used immunoSEQ multiplex PCR; TCRdb keeps in-frame clones, though not all of them. The sample has approximately 65,000 clones, around four fifths seen once. The sequence derives from an adult with an advanced solid tumor such as melanoma, head and neck, liver or kidney cancer. Sequenced material: CD4+ or CD8+ T cells sorted from blood, taken in a trial of the OX40 agonist ivuxolimab.

CDR3 nucleotides: TGTGCCAGCAGTGCGGGACAGGCCGGCAATCAGCCCCAGCATTTT. Its translation is CASSAGQAGNQPQHF. This chain joins TRBV9 and TRBJ1-5; TRBD1 matches at 8 bases. The ends lost 5 bases at V and 2 bases at J; junction bases unmatched: 6. This CDR3 has 15 amino acids. Germline CDR1 SGDLS, CDR2 YYNGEE. The complete variable domain, with remaining parts taken from reference TRBV9 and TRBJ1-5, reads DSGVTQTPKHLITATGQRVTLRCSPRSGDLSVYWYQQSLDQGLQFLIQYYNGEERAKGNILERFSAQQFPDLHSELNLSSLELGDSALYFCASSAGQAGNQPQHFGDGTRLSIL.